This entry lists 3 T cell receptor beta chains sequenced from one sample in a study of cytomegalovirus exposure and HLA in healthy donors. With 60 Vbeta and 13 Jbeta primers, the PCR was carried out. Sequencing was performed with immunoSEQ multiplex PCR; in TCRdb, only in-frame clones are kept and a portion is missing. The sample records 100,000 or so clones, under 85% being singletons. The material sequenced was PBMCs. The receptors stem from a woman in her thirties or forties in good health and CMV-seropositive.

The table lists this clone with a few counts. The chain uses TRBV3-1 (or the pseudogene TRBV3-2) and TRBJ2-7; D perhaps matches TRBD2 (5 bases). The ends were cut back, 8 bases at V and 7 bases at J, with 6 bases in the middle. CDR3 length: 9 amino acids. Germline assignment: CDR1 LGHDT and CDR2 YNNKEL (reference sequence). Here the CDR3 reads CASSGEQYF. The CDR3 coding sequence is TGTGCCAGCTCGGGGGAGCAGTACTTC.

J is TRBJ1-1 and V is TRBV9, with D tentatively TRBD1 (5 bases). Trimming took off 0 bases at V and 0 bases at J, with 9 bases between the two ends. The CDR3 sequence is 15 residues long. Germline CDR1 and CDR2: SGDLS and YYNGEE. The CDR3 protein is CASSVATELNTEAFF. CDR3 DNA sequence: TGTGCCAGCAGCGTAGCGACAGAGCTGAACACTGAAGCTTTCTTT.

The rearrangement links TRBV28 to TRBJ1-5, with a possible D match to TRBD1 (6 bases). Per germline, CDR1 MDHEN and CDR2 SYDVKM. The length of the CDR3 is 16 residues. Trimming removed 3 bases from V and 3 bases from J, with 15 bases in between. CDR3 nucleotides: TGTGCCAGCAGTTTCCGGACAGTAGTAGCCAATCAGCCCCAGCATTTT. This codes for CASSFRTVVANQPQHF. Supplemented by reference TRBV28 and TRBJ1-5, the full variable domain reads DVKVTQSSRYLVKRTGEKVFLECVQDMDHENMFWYRQDPGLGLRLIYFSYDVKMKEKGDIPEGYSVSREKKERFSLILESASTNQTSMYLCASSFRTVVANQPQHFGDGTRLSIL.